A single sample is the source of the 5 T cell receptor beta chains below, sequenced in a study of blood T cell repertoires in COVID-19. The repertoire was sequenced with immunoSEQ multiplex PCR; TCRdb's copy has only in-frame clones and lacks some. This sample has 300,000 or so clones, with 89% found just once. The material sequenced was PBMCs or T cells enriched from blood (not recorded which). The receptors shown here come from a woman in her 50s who had been exposed to COVID-19.

The table lists this clone with a count of one. The V gene is TRBV6-1, the J gene TRBJ1-4; 9 nucleotides match TRBD1. The CDR3 spans 15 residues. CDR1 and CDR2 (germline): MNHNS, SASEGT. J was trimmed by 8 bases and V by 1 base; bases with no gene match: 5. The CDR3 protein is CASSEVGGQGEKLFF. The CDR3 coding sequence is TGTGCCAGCAGTGAAGTTGGGGGACAGGGAGAAAAACTGTTTTTT.

The chain carries TRBV15 and TRBJ1-5; no firm D call. Germline lookup yields CDR1 LNHNV and CDR2 YYDKDF (reference sequence). This CDR3 contains 14 residues. The ends were cut back, 0 bases at V and 0 bases at J, with 3 bases in the middle. The CDR3 DNA sequence: TGTGCCACCAGCAGAGAGTATAGCAATCAGCCCCAGCATTTT. It yields the protein CATSREYSNQPQHF.

The V call is TRBV6-5, the J call TRBJ1-2; D might be TRBD1 (6 bases). CDR1 MNHEY and CDR2 SVGAGI come from the germline V gene. Trimming took 6 bases from V and 2 from J, leaving 10 bases between them. The CDR3 loop spans 13 amino acids. CDR3: CASSPGQNYGYTF. The CDR3 nucleotides read TGTGCCAGCAGCCCGGGACAAAACTATGGCTACACCTTC.

DNA for the CDR3: TGCGCCAGTAGACAGGGGGCAGGAAGGGAGACCCAGTACTTC. Amino acid sequence: CASRQGAGRETQYF. This chain uses TRBV5-1 with TRBJ2-5; TRBD1 matches 10 bases. Germline CDR1 reads SGHRS; CDR2 reads YFSETQ. The CDR3 extends over 14 amino acids. The V and J ends lost 8 bases and 5 bases, in that order; junction bases with no gene match: 9.

There are a few counts of this clone. This chain joins TRBV6-5 and TRBJ1-5; no firm D call. Germline V gives CDR1 MNHEY, CDR2 SVGAGI. The CDR3 extends over 15 amino acids. Trimming stripped 6 bases from V and 0 bases from J, with 12 bases between. Here the CDR3 reads CASRVSGISNQPQHF. CDR3 in DNA: TGTGCCAGCAGGGTTTCAGGCATTAGCAATCAGCCCCAGCATTTT.